This TCR beta chain was obtained from a study of blood T cell repertoires in COVID-19. Turning to the study itself: There were acute and convalescent COVID-19 samples, and they came from the United States, Italy and Spain. The analysed material was cDNA or gDNA that came from T cells, B-cell-depleted T cells, or PBMCs.

Produced via immunoSEQ multiplex PCR; TCRdb's table is partial and in-frame only. The profile shows under 300,000 clones, roughly 88% of them singletons. Sample: peripheral blood. The TCR originated in a woman aged 70-85 years with acute or convalescent COVID-19.

CDR3 DNA: TGTGCCAGCAGCTCGACACGGAACACCGGGGAGCTGTTTTTT. This codes for CASSSTRNTGELFF. This chain joins TRBV6-5 and TRBJ2-2; D is ambiguous. Germline V lookup: CDR1 MNHEY, CDR2 SVGAGI. The CDR3 consists of 14 residues. V was shortened by 6 bases and J by 1 base, with 9 bases between the two germline ends.